This TCR beta chain derives from a study of shared clonotypes between healthy human individuals. Recent vaccinations or acute infections were absent in the healthy HIV-negative adult donors. Naive CD45RA+ and memory CD45RA-negative subsets were split from CD4+ cells. The CDR3 sequence is 14 residues long. V was cut by 2 bases and J by 2 bases, with 6 bases left in between. Germline values: CDR1 MNHEY, CDR2 SVGAGI. Notes on this clone: The same CDR3 arises from other DNA sequences in this sample as well.

The DNA input per sorted-subset replicate PCR was roughly 180 ng, corresponding to some 30,000 T cell genomes. Generated by immunoSEQ multiplex PCR, the TCRdb table keeps only in-frame clones and is missing some. The sample lists around 1.4 million clones, approximately 98.5% occurring once. This receptor was taken from a man aged 25 to 40 in good health. The chain links TRBV6-5 to TRBJ1-4; D uncertain. The specimen sequenced was naive CD4+ T cells sorted from blood. Subset meaning: CD45RA+ positively selected. The CDR3 DNA reads TGTGCCAGCAGTTACACGGCGACTAATGAAAAACTGTTTTTT. This gives the protein CASSYTATNEKLFF.